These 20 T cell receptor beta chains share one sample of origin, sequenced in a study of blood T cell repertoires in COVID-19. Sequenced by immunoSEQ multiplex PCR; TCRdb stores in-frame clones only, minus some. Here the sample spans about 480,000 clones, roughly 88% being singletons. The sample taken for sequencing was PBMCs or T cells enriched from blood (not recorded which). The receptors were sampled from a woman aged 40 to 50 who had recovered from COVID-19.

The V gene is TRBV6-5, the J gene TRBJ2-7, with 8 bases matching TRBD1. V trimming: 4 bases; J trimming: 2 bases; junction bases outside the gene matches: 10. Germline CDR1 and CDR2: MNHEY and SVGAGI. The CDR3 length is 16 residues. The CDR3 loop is CASSSPPWDRPYEQYF. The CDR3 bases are TGTGCCAGCAGTTCCCCCCCGTGGGACAGGCCCTACGAGCAGTACTTC.

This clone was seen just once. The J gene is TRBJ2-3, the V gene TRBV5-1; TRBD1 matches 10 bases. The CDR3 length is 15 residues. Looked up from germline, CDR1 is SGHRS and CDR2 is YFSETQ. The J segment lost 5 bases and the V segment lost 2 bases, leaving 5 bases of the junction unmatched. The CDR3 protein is CASSLLGQGRDTQYF. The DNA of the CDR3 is TGCGCCAGCAGCTTACTGGGACAGGGGAGAGATACGCAGTATTTT.

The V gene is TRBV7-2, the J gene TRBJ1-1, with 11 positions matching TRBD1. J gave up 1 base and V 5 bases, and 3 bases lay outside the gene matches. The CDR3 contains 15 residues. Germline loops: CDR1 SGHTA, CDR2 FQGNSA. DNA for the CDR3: TGTGCCAGCAGCAGCGGGACAGGGGGGAACACTGAAGCTTTCTTT. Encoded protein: CASSSGTGGNTEAFF.

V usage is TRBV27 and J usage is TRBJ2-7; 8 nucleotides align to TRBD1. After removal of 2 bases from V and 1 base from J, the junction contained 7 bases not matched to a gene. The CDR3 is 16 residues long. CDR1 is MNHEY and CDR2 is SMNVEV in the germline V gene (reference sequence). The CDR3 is CASSLTSTGGSYEQYF. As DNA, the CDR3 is TGTGCCAGCAGTTTAACCTCAACAGGGGGGTCCTACGAGCAGTACTTC.

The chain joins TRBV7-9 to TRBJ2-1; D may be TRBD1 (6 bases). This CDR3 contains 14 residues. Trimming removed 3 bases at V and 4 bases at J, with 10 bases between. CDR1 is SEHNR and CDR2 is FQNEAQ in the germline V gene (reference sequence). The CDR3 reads CASSLTGQYNEQFF. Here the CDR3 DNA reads TGTGCCAGCAGCTTGACTGGACAGTACAATGAGCAGTTCTTC.

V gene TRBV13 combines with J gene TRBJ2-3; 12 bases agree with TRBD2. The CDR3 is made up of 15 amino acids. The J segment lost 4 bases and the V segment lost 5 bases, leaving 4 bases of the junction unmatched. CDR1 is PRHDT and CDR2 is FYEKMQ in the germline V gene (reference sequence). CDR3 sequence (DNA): TGTGCCAGCAGCACTAGCGGGAGGAGGCCAGATACGCAGTATTTT. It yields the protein CASSTSGRRPDTQYF.

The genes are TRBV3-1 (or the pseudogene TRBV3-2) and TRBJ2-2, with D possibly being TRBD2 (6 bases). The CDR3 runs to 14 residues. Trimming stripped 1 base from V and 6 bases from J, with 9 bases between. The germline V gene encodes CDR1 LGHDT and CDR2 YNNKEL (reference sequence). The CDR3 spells CASSQGGGAGELFF. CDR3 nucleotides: TGTGCCAGCAGCCAAGGGGGAGGCGCCGGGGAGCTGTTTTTT.

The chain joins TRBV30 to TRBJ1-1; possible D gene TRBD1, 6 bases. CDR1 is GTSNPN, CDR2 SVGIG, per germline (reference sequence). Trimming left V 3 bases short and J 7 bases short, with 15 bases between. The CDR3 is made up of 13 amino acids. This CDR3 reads CAWSQGLSYEAFF. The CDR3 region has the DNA TGTGCCTGGAGCCAGGGGCTCTCGTATGAAGCTTTCTTT.

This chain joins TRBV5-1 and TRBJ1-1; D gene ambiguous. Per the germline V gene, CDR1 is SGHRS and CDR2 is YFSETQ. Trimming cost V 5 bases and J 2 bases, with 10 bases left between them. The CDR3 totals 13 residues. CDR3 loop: CASSGQTNTEAFF. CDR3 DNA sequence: TGCGCCAGCAGTGGGCAGACCAACACTGAAGCTTTCTTT.

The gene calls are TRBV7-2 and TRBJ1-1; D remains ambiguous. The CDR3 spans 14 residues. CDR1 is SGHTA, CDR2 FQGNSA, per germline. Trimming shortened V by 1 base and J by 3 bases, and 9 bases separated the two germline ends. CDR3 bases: TGTGCCAGCAGCTTAGTAGGAGTCTACACTGAAGCTTTCTTT. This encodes CASSLVGVYTEAFF.

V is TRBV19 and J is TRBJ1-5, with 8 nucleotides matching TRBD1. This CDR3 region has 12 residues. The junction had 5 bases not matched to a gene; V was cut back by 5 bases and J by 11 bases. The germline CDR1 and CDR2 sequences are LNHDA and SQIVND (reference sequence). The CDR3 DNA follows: TGTGCCAGTAGTTCGACAGGGGTGTCCCAGCATTTT. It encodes CASSSTGVSQHF.

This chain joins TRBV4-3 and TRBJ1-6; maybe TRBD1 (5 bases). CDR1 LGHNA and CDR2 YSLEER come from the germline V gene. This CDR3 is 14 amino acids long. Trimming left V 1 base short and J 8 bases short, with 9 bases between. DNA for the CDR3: TGCGCCAGCAGCCAAGCTGGCAGGGATTCACCCCTCCACTTT. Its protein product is CASSQAGRDSPLHF.

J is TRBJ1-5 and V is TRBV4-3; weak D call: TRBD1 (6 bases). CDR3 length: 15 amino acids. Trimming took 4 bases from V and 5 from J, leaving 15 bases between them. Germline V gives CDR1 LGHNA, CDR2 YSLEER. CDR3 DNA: TGCGCCAGCAGCCCCGGCGGGGGGCCCCATCAGCCCCAGCATTTT. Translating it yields CASSPGGGPHQPQHF.

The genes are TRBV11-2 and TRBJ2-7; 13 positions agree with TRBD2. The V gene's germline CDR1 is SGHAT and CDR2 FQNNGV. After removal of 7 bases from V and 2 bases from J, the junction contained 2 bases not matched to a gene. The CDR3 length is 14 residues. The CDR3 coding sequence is TGTGCCAGCACCGGACTAGCGGGGGCCTACGAGCAGTACTTC. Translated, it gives CASTGLAGAYEQYF.

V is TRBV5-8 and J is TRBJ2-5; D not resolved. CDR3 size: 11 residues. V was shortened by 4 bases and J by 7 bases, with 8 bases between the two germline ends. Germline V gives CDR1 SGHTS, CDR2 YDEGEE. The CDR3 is CASSPGGTQYF. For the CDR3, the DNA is TGTGCCAGCAGCCCCGGTGGGACCCAGTACTTC.

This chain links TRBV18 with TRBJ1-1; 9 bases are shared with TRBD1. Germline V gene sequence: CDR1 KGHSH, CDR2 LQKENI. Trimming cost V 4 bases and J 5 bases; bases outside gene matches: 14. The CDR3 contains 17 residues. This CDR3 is CASSQTGTGGLRTEAFF. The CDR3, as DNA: TGTGCCAGCTCACAAACGGGTACAGGGGGCCTGAGGACTGAAGCTTTCTTT.

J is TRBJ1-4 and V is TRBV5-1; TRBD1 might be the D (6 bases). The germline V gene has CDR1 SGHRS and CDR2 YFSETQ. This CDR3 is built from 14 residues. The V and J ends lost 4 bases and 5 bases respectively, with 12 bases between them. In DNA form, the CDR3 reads TGCGCCAGCAGCACCGACAGGCCCAATGAAAAACTGTTTTTT. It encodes CASSTDRPNEKLFF.

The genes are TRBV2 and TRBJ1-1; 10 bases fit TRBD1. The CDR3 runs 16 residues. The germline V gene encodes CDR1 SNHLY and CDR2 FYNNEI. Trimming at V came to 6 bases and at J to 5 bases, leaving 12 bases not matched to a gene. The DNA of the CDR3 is TGTGCCAGCAGAGCCGGGACAGGGGCCCTTTTTACTGAAGCTTTCTTT. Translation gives CASRAGTGALFTEAFF. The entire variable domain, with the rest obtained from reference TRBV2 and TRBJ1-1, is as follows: EPEVTQTPSHQVTQMGQEVILRCVPISNHLYFYWYRQILGQKVEFLVSFYNNEISEKSEIFDDQFSVERPDGSNFTLKIRSTKLEDSAMYFCASRAGTGALFTEAFFGQGTRLTVV.

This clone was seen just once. The CDR3 DNA reads TGTGCCACCAGTGCGGCAGGGGCCGAACTGGGCACTGAAGCTTTCTTT. The encoded protein is CATSAAGAELGTEAFF. The gene calls are TRBV24-1 and TRBJ1-1; the D gene is possibly TRBD1 (6 bases). From germline, CDR1 is KGHDR and CDR2 SFDVKD. CDR3 size: 16 residues. The V gene lost 5 bases and the J gene lost 4 bases, with 19 bases spanning the gap.

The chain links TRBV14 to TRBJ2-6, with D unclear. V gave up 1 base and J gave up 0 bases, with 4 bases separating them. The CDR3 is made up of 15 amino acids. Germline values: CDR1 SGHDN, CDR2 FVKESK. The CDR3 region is CASSQVLSGANVLTF. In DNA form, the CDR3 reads TGTGCCAGCAGCCAAGTTCTCTCTGGGGCCAACGTCCTGACTTTC.